This record looks at one T cell receptor (beta chain) sequence and its context. Its matching antigen is unknown. ViraFEST assay sequencing came after antigen-specific CD4+ T cells were expanded with viral peptide pools. Upon completion of about 10 days in culture, CD4+ T cells were isolated. Nucleocapsid antibodies stayed negative before and after vaccination, showing no earlier SARS-CoV-2 infection. Half of the medium was exchanged for IL-2 medium on both days 3 and 7. These data are taken from a study of vaccination effects on CD4 cells after COVID-19. The table came from immunoSEQ multiplex PCR; TCRdb's copy has only in-frame clones and leaves some out. The sample contains 41,000 or so clones, under 85% of which appear only once. Study-level findings and limits: Healthy vaccinees' vaccine-induced clones included only 1 of 255 cross-reacting with common cold coronaviruses.

This TCR came from a human donor who received a COVID-19 vaccine. The specimen comprised CD4+ T cells from PBMCs cultured with HCoV-NL63 spike peptides, sampled before COVID-19 vaccination.

Here the CDR3 DNA reads TGTGCCAGCAGCTTGGGTGGGGGCCGAACGAACACCGGGGAGCTGTTTTTT. Its translation: CASSLGGGRTNTGELFF. This chain uses TRBV5-8 with TRBJ2-2; D might be TRBD1 (6 bases). Trimming stripped 0 bases from V and 0 bases from J, with 12 bases between. Germline V lookup: CDR1 SGHTS, CDR2 YDEGEE. The CDR3 runs 17 residues.